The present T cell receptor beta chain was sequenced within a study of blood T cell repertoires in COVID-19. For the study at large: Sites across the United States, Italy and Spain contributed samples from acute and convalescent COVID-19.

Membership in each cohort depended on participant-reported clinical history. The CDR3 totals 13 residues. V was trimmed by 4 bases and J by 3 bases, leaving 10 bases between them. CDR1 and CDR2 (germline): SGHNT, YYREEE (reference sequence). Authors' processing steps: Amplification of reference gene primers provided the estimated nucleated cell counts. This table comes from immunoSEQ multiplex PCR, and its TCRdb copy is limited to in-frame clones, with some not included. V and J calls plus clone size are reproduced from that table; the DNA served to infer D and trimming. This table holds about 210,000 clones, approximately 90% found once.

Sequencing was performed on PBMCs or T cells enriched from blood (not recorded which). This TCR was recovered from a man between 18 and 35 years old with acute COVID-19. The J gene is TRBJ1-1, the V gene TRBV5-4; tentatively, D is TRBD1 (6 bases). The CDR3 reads CASSLAGDTEAFF. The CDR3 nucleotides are TGTGCCAGCAGCCTCGCAGGGGACACTGAAGCTTTCTTT.